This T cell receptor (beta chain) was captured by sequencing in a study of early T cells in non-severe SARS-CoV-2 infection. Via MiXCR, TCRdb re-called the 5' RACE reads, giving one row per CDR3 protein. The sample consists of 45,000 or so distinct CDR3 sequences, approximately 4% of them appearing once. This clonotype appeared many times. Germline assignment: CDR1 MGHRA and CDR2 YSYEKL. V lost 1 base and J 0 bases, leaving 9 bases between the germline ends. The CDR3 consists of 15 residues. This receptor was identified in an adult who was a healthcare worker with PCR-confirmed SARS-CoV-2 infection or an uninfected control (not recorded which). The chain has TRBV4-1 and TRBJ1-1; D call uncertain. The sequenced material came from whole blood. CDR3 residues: CASSQASSLNTEAFF. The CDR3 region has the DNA TGCGCCAGCAGCCAAGCCTCCAGCTTGAACACTGAAGCTTTCTTT.